The 13 T cell receptor beta chains below come from one sample, sequenced in a study of regulatory T cells in long-lasting Graves disease. Arm-PCR of CDR3 regions and iRepertoire HTBI primers were the basis on which TCR beta libraries were built. TCRdb reprocessed the multiplex PCR reads with MiXCR, giving one entry per CDR3 protein. The data contain about 340,000 distinct CDR3 sequences, 20% of them singletons. Time point described: persistent/refractory GD, antithyroid drugs over 5 years with positive TRAb. Extracted RNA from PBMCs served as the source of the TCR library. The source material was peripheral blood mononuclear cells (PBMCs), sampled when the disease was refractory, from a patient treated with antithyroid drugs. The receptors derive from a female donor with Graves disease.

The chain couples TRBV19 to TRBJ2-5; D perhaps matches TRBD1 (5 bases). Germline values: CDR1 LNHDA, CDR2 SQIVND (reference sequence). This CDR3 spans 13 amino acids. The V and J ends lost 7 bases and 7 bases respectively, with 16 bases between them. In nucleotides, the CDR3 is TGTGCCAGTACCCCCGGGCAGGGAATGACCCAGTACTTC. Protein product: CASTPGQGMTQYF. Supplemented by reference TRBV19 and TRBJ2-5, the full variable domain reads DGGITQSPKYLFRKEGQNVTLSCEQNLNHDAMYWYRQDPGQGLRLIYYSQIVNDFQKGDIAEGYSVSREKKESFPLTVTSAQKNPTAFYLCASTPGQGMTQYFGPGTRLLVL.

This clonotype was detected ten times or more. The chain joins TRBV6-1 to TRBJ2-7; TRBD1 aligns across 10 bases. The V gene end was trimmed by 5 bases and the J gene end by 4 bases; junction bases not matched to a gene: 8. This CDR3 comprises 15 residues. The germline V gene encodes CDR1 MNHNS and CDR2 SASEGT. The CDR3: CASSLTGGMKYEQYF. In nucleotides, the CDR3 is TGTGCCAGCAGTCTGACAGGGGGCATGAAGTACGAGCAGTACTTC.

This clonotype was observed once. The gene calls are TRBV18 and TRBJ1-1, with D hard to call. This CDR3 region has 12 residues. Germline V gene lookup returns CDR1 KGHSH and CDR2 LQKENI. V was shortened by 3 bases and J by 11 bases, with 13 bases between the two germline ends. The CDR3 DNA follows: TGTGCCAGCTCACCGTCGTTAGCGGATGCTTTCTTT. Translated: CASSPSLADAFF.

For this clonotype: Relative to the germline gene, one junction end is altered; a read error may explain this. The rearrangement links TRBV28 to TRBJ1-1, with TRBD1 matching 8 bases. Germline values: CDR1 MDHEN, CDR2 SYDVKM. The CDR3 extends over 14 amino acids. The DNA for the CDR3 is TGTGCCAGCAGTTGGGACAGGTCGAACACTGGAGCTTTCTTT. Translated, it gives CASSWDRSNTGAFF.

This clonotype was recorded a few times. V and J are TRBV5-1 and TRBJ2-7; TRBD1 is a possible D gene (5 bases). The germline CDR1 and CDR2 sequences are SGHRS and YFSETQ. Trimming removed 0 bases at V and 3 bases at J, with 10 bases between. The CDR3 extends over 14 amino acids. CDR3 sequence reads: CASSLDRSGYEQYF. The CDR3 nucleotides are TGCGCCAGCAGCTTGGACAGGTCTGGCTACGAGCAGTACTTC.

The sample holds a few counts of this clonotype. V usage is TRBV7-9 and J usage is TRBJ2-4; tentatively, D is TRBD2 (6 bases). Trimming shortened V by 1 base and J by 0 bases, and 34 bases separated the two germline ends. CDR3 length: 24 residues. The V gene's germline CDR1 is SEHNR and CDR2 FQNEAQ (reference sequence). The CDR3 region has the DNA TGTGCCAGCAGCTTAGTTCCCATTAAGCGAAACGTGGGGCGAACCGGGAGAGCCAAAAACATTCAGTACTTC. The encoded protein is CASSLVPIKRNVGRTGRAKNIQYF.

This clonotype was observed many times. This chain links TRBV12-3 or TRBV12-4 with TRBJ2-5, with D perhaps TRBD1 (6 bases). V lost 2 bases and J 1 base, leaving 8 bases between the germline ends. The length of the CDR3 is 14 residues. Written as DNA, the CDR3 is TGTGCCAGCAGTTTACAGGGGATCCAAGAGACCCAGTACTTC. It yields the protein CASSLQGIQETQYF.

This clonotype was observed at least ten times. The CDR3 is CASSFQRELDTEAFF. As DNA, the CDR3 is TGTGCCAGCAGCTTCCAGCGCGAGTTAGACACTGAAGCTTTCTTT. The chain carries TRBV6-1 and TRBJ1-1; D not resolved. Per germline, CDR1 MNHNS and CDR2 SASEGT. This CDR3 is built from 15 residues. V was trimmed by 6 bases and J by 3 bases, leaving 17 bases between them.

This clonotype was detected ten times or more. The chain combines TRBV5-1 with TRBJ1-4; D gene ambiguous. The CDR3 covers 12 residues. Trimming took 4 bases from V and 3 from J, leaving 4 bases between them. Germline CDR1 reads SGHRS; CDR2 reads YFSETQ. CDR3 DNA: TGCGCCAGCAGCGGGTCTAATGAAAAACTGTTTTTT. This translates into CASSGSNEKLFF. Using reference TRBV5-1 and TRBJ1-4 for the parts outside the CDR3, the full variable domain is KAGVTQTPRYLIKTRGQQVTLSCSPISGHRSVSWYQQTPGQGLQFLFEYFSETQRNKGNFPGRFSGRQFSNSRSEMNVSTLELGDSALYLCASSGSNEKLFFGSGTQLSVL.

This clonotype was counted only a few times. CDR3 sequence reads: CASSPRTDLLRGTNEKLFF. As DNA, the CDR3 is TGTGCCAGCAGCCCGAGGACAGACCTACTTAGAGGAACTAATGAAAAACTGTTTTTT. This chain links TRBV9 with TRBJ1-4; possible D gene TRBD1, 6 bases. Trimming removed 4 bases at V and 1 base at J, with 23 bases between. Looked up from germline, CDR1 is SGDLS and CDR2 is YYNGEE. The CDR3 runs to 19 residues.

This clonotype occurred many times. The gene calls are TRBV3-1 and TRBJ2-5; TRBD2 aligns across 9 bases. Trimming cost V 1 base and J 4 bases; bases outside gene matches: 7. Germline V CDR1 and CDR2: LGHDT, YNNKEL (reference sequence). The length of the CDR3 is 16 residues. As DNA, the CDR3 is TGTGCCAGCAGCCAAGTAGGCGGGGGGGCTTTAGAGACCCAGTACTTC. Amino acids: CASSQVGGGALETQYF.

This clonotype was seen repeatedly, ten times or more. The chain's CDR3 is CASSPDRAGELFF. The CDR3, as DNA: TGTGCCAGCAGCCCTGACCGGGCCGGGGAGCTGTTTTTT. The V gene is TRBV11-2, the J gene TRBJ2-2; D unclear. The CDR3 consists of 13 residues. Deletions cut 5 bases from V and 6 bases from J, with 10 bases between. Germline CDR1 reads SGHAT; CDR2 reads FQNNGV. Based on the CDR3 plus reference TRBV11-2 and TRBJ2-2, the full variable domain is EAGVAQSPRYKIIEKRQSVAFWCNPISGHATLYWYQQILGQGPKLLIQFQNNGVVDDSQLPKDRFSAERLKGVDSTLKIQPAKLEDSAVYLCASSPDRAGELFFGEGSRLTVL.

This clonotype was recorded a few times. As DNA, the CDR3 is TGTGCCAGCAGCTTAAGAGGACAGGGCTTAAGCTATGGCTACACCTTC. It yields the protein CASSLRGQGLSYGYTF. The V and J genes are TRBV7-9 and TRBJ1-2; 8 bases match TRBD1. V lost 2 bases and J lost 4; bases outside the gene matches: 9. This CDR3 region has 16 residues. Germline V gene lookup returns CDR1 SEHNR and CDR2 FQNEAQ (reference sequence).